These 25 T cell receptor beta chains were all obtained from the same sample, sequenced in a study of naive and memory T cell subsets. Points from the study as a whole: A few larger clonotypes appeared in naive repertoires, especially CD8, possibly memory cells re-expressing CD45RA.

Two oligonucleotides, mixed equimolar, formed the beta constant-region primer covering TRBC1 and TRBC2. Four rounds of PCR amplified the ligated cDNA using nested alpha and beta constant-region primers plus SP2. A single record per CDR3 protein comes from TCRdb applying MiXCR to the UMI-ligation and nested PCR reads. This table has roughly 100,000 distinct CDR3 sequences, approximately 10% appearing once. Their cognate antigens are unknown. Sequenced: naive CD4+ T cells from blood. The receptor source for this set is a human donor in good health.

The V and J genes are TRBV4-3 and TRBJ1-5; the match to TRBD1 covers 8 bases. The CDR3 has 16 residues. The germline gives CDR1 LGHNA, CDR2 YSLEER. The V gene end was trimmed by 0 bases and the J gene end by 0 bases; junction bases not matched to a gene: 1. This CDR3 reads CASSQDQGASNQPQHF. CDR3 in DNA: TGCGCCAGCAGCCAAGATCAGGGGGCTAGCAATCAGCCCCAGCATTTT.

This clonotype was seen a few times. V is TRBV5-5 and J is TRBJ2-7, with 7 bases fitting TRBD2. Germline CDR1 is SGHKS and CDR2 is YYEKEE (reference sequence). Germline trimming cut 3 bases from V and 2 bases from J; bases unmatched to any gene: 5. The CDR3 is 14 residues long. CDR3 nucleotides: TGTGCCAGCAGCTCCACCGGGACTACCTACGAGCAGTACTTC. It encodes CASSSTGTTYEQYF.

In its sample, this clonotype was seen a few times. The chain uses TRBV15 and TRBJ1-2; D remains unclear. The length of the CDR3 is 12 residues. Germline-derived CDR1 and CDR2 are LNHNV and YYDKDF (reference sequence). V dropped 1 base and J dropped 8 bases, with 8 bases sitting between them. The CDR3 sequence is CATSRGKIGYTF. DNA of the CDR3: TGTGCCACCAGCAGAGGGAAGATCGGCTACACCTTC.

V usage is TRBV2 and J usage is TRBJ2-7; 9 nucleotides line up with TRBD2. Germline CDR1 reads SNHLY; CDR2 reads FYNNEI. With V trimmed by 4 bases and J by 2 bases, 6 bases remained unmatched. The CDR3 runs to 15 residues. The CDR3 sequence is CASSAVSGSPYEQYF. The CDR3, as DNA: TGTGCCAGCAGTGCAGTTAGCGGGAGTCCCTACGAGCAGTACTTC.

This clonotype was counted a few times. This chain joins TRBV7-3 and TRBJ2-7; possibly TRBD1 for D (6 bases). V lost 5 bases and J lost 3, with 14 bases in between. Looked up from germline, CDR1 is SGHTA and CDR2 is FQGTGA. This CDR3 is built from 14 residues. CDR3 amino acids: CASSSTGTSYEQYF. The CDR3 DNA is TGTGCCAGCAGCAGCACCGGGACAAGCTACGAGCAGTACTTC. Using reference TRBV7-3 and TRBJ2-7 for the parts outside the CDR3, the full variable domain is GAGVSQTPSNKVTEKGKYVELRCDPISGHTALYWYRQSLGQGPEFLIYFQGTGAADDSGLPNDRFFAVRPEGSVSTLKIQRTERGDSAVYLCASSSTGTSYEQYFGPGTRLTVT.

This chain connects TRBV12-3 or TRBV12-4 to TRBJ2-1; 7 nucleotides agree with TRBD1. The CDR3 spans 14 residues. V lost 6 bases and J lost 9; bases outside the gene matches: 11. CDR3 DNA: TGTGCCAGCAGGCCCGGGACAGCCATTGGTGAGCAGTTCTTC. It codes for CASRPGTAIGEQFF.

The sample holds a few counts of this clonotype. V is TRBV6-5 and J is TRBJ1-6, with 7 bases aligning to TRBD1. Per the germline V gene, CDR1 is MNHEY and CDR2 is SVGAGI. With V trimmed by 6 bases and J by 9 bases, 17 bases remained unmatched. This CDR3 region has 17 residues. The CDR3 DNA sequence: TGTGCCAGCAGATTTAACGGGGGACAGCGCATCGGTTCACCCCTCCACTTT. It codes for CASRFNGGQRIGSPLHF.

The V and J genes are TRBV7-2 and TRBJ1-1; D is ambiguous. Looked up from germline, CDR1 is SGHTA and CDR2 is FQGNSA. V was trimmed by 4 bases and J by 8 bases, leaving 11 bases between them. The CDR3 contains 12 residues. CDR3 amino acids: CASSSGPLEAFF. CDR3 DNA sequence: TGTGCCAGCAGCTCCGGACCGCTAGAAGCTTTCTTT.

The rearrangement uses TRBV12-3 or TRBV12-4 and TRBJ1-2, with a tentative D call TRBD1 (6 bases). This CDR3 is 15 amino acids long. With 7 bases removed from V and 4 bases from J, the gap between germline ends came to 19 bases. The CDR3 DNA sequence: TGTGCCAGCATAGACCAGGGGAGAAACCTCTATGGCTACACCTTC. Protein: CASIDQGRNLYGYTF.

The rearrangement links TRBV12-3 or TRBV12-4 to TRBJ1-3; no clear D. This CDR3 contains 12 residues. Trimming took 8 bases from V and 0 from J, leaving 5 bases between them. CDR3 region: CASASSGNTIYF. CDR3 coding DNA: TGTGCCAGCGCCAGCTCTGGAAACACCATATATTTT.

This clonotype was found once. The chain combines TRBV3-1 with TRBJ1-2, with D perhaps TRBD1 (5 bases). The CDR3 spans 13 residues. Germline V CDR1 and CDR2: LGHDT, YNNKEL (reference sequence). Trimming removed 4 bases at V and 7 bases at J, with 13 bases between. CDR3 nucleotides: TGTGCCAGCAGCCGCCCGGGGCCGGGTGGCTACACCTTC. The encoded protein is CASSRPGPGGYTF.

This clonotype was picked up many times. The chain couples TRBV5-6 to TRBJ2-1, with 13 bases aligning to TRBD2. V shed 5 bases, J shed 7 bases, and the junction held 3 bases outside the gene matches. Germline V gives CDR1 SGHDT, CDR2 YYEEEE. This CDR3 has 14 amino acids. As DNA, the CDR3 is TGTGCCAGCAGTAGACTAGCGGGAGGTAATGAGCAGTTCTTC. It translates to CASSRLAGGNEQFF.

Only a few counts were recorded for this clonotype. The J gene is TRBJ2-1, the V gene TRBV20-1; D is possibly TRBD1 or TRBD2 (5 bases each). With 0 bases removed from V and 12 bases from J, the gap between germline ends came to 24 bases. Per germline, CDR1 DFQATT and CDR2 SNEGSKA (reference sequence). The CDR3 is made up of 16 amino acids. The CDR3 sequence is CSARDRVGVLQLAQFF. The CDR3, as DNA: TGCAGTGCTAGAGATAGGGTGGGGGTTTTACAATTGGCGCAGTTCTTC.

The chain joins TRBV6-2 or TRBV6-3 to TRBJ2-4; D gene unclear. The CDR3 spans 18 residues. From germline, CDR1 is MNHEY and CDR2 SVGEGT. V was clipped by 0 bases and J by 3 bases, with 18 bases between them. The CDR3 sequence is CASSYSSSLGRVKNIQYF. In nucleotides, the CDR3 is TGTGCCAGCAGTTACTCGAGCAGTCTAGGTCGGGTCAAAAACATTCAGTACTTC.

The V gene is TRBV5-1, the J gene TRBJ2-6; TRBD1 matches 8 bases. Per the germline V gene, CDR1 is SGHRS and CDR2 is YFSETQ. The CDR3 length is 24 residues. V dropped 2 bases and J dropped 1; count of bases not matched to a gene: 26. The CDR3 reads CASSFPRAGQEDVNAFSGANVLTF. CDR3 DNA sequence: TGCGCCAGCAGCTTCCCGAGGGCGGGACAGGAGGACGTCAACGCTTTTTCTGGGGCCAACGTCCTGACTTTC.

This clonotype has at least ten counts. The rearrangement joins TRBV12-3 or TRBV12-4 to TRBJ2-7; D may be TRBD1 or TRBD2 (5 bases each). V lost 6 bases and J lost 0, with 12 bases in between. The CDR3 is 14 amino acids. CDR3 in DNA: TGTGCCAGCAGGGGGACGTACTTCTCCTACGAGCAGTACTTC. Translated: CASRGTYFSYEQYF.

In its sample, this clonotype was seen a few times. This sequence joins TRBV5-1 and TRBJ1-1, with no clear D. This CDR3 comprises 15 residues. Germline CDR1 is SGHRS and CDR2 is YFSETQ. V gave up 3 bases and J gave up 5 bases, with 17 bases separating them. DNA for the CDR3: TGCGCCAGCAGCTACCACCCCATTAGTGATACTGAAGCTTTCTTT. It codes for CASSYHPISDTEAFF.

The V call is TRBV10-3, the J call TRBJ2-1, with 12 nucleotides matching TRBD2. J lost 2 bases, V lost 6 bases, and 5 bases had no gene match. This CDR3 contains 16 residues. Per the germline V gene, CDR1 is ENHRY and CDR2 is SYGVKD. The CDR3 bases are TGTGCCATCAGCGCCAGACTAGCGGGAGCCTACAATGAGCAGTTCTTC. Translation gives CAISARLAGAYNEQFF.

V is TRBV6-2 or TRBV6-3 and J is TRBJ2-7; D perhaps matches TRBD2 (5 bases). This CDR3 has 13 amino acids. The germline V gene has CDR1 MNHEY and CDR2 SVGEGT. The V end was cut by 3 bases, the J end by 3 bases, with 9 bases between. The CDR3 sequence: CASSYGRGYEQYF. The CDR3 DNA is TGTGCCAGCAGTTATGGCCGGGGCTACGAGCAGTACTTC.

This clonotype was seen only a few times. The rearrangement uses TRBV6-1 and TRBJ1-1; D is unclear. Trimming shortened V by 6 bases and J by 0 bases, and 8 bases separated the two germline ends. The CDR3 contains 13 residues. Germline V gene data show CDR1 as MNHNS and CDR2 as SASEGT. The CDR3 is CASRGEVNTEAFF. CDR3 coding DNA: TGTGCCAGCAGGGGAGAGGTGAACACTGAAGCTTTCTTT.

This clonotype was seen only a few times. The chain is built from TRBV2 and TRBJ1-2; 7 bases agree with TRBD1. This CDR3 has 15 amino acids. Germline trimming cut 3 bases from V and 3 bases from J; bases unmatched to any gene: 7. In germline, CDR1 is SNHLY, CDR2 FYNNEI. CDR3 in amino acids: CASSEARGRDYGYTF. CDR3 in DNA: TGTGCCAGCAGTGAGGCGAGGGGGCGCGACTATGGCTACACCTTC.

The J gene is TRBJ2-5, the V gene TRBV12-3 or TRBV12-4; D ambiguous. The V gene lost 0 bases and the J gene lost 5 bases, with 16 bases spanning the gap. The CDR3 totals 16 residues. CDR3 DNA sequence: TGTGCCAGCAGTTTAGCGCCTGGAGCCAGGACCGAGACCCAGTACTTC. This codes for CASSLAPGARTETQYF.

This sequence joins TRBV28 and TRBJ1-5; D perhaps matches TRBD1 (5 bases). This CDR3 comprises 15 residues. Germline lookup yields CDR1 MDHEN and CDR2 SYDVKM. The V gene lost 3 bases and the J gene lost 3 bases, with 12 bases spanning the gap. The DNA of the CDR3 is TGTGCCAGCAGTTTGTGGGACGGCAACAATCAGCCCCAGCATTTT. This sequence encodes CASSLWDGNNQPQHF.

The chain carries TRBV29-1 and TRBJ2-7, with 9 bases matching TRBD1. The CDR3 covers 13 residues. Per germline, CDR1 SQVTM and CDR2 ANQGSEA. With V trimmed by 7 bases and J by 4 bases, 8 bases remained unmatched. Here the CDR3 DNA reads TGCAGCGCCAGGGACAGGGTGAATTACGAGCAGTACTTC. Residues: CSARDRVNYEQYF.

This rearrangement joins TRBV7-9 to TRBJ2-5; D is unresolved. CDR3 length equals 13 residues. CDR1 is SEHNR and CDR2 is FQNEAQ in the germline V gene (reference sequence). Trimming took off 3 bases at V and 5 bases at J, with 10 bases between the two ends. The CDR3 region is CASSLPQPETQYF. In nucleotides, the CDR3 is TGTGCCAGCAGCTTGCCCCAACCGGAGACCCAGTACTTC. The full variable domain, in which reference TRBV7-9 and TRBJ2-5 provide the parts outside the CDR3, is DTGVSQNPRHKITKRGQNVTFRCDPISEHNRLYWYRQTLGQGPEFLTYFQNEAQLEKSRLLSDRFSAERPKGSFSTLEIQRTEQGDSAMYLCASSLPQPETQYFGPGTRLLVL.